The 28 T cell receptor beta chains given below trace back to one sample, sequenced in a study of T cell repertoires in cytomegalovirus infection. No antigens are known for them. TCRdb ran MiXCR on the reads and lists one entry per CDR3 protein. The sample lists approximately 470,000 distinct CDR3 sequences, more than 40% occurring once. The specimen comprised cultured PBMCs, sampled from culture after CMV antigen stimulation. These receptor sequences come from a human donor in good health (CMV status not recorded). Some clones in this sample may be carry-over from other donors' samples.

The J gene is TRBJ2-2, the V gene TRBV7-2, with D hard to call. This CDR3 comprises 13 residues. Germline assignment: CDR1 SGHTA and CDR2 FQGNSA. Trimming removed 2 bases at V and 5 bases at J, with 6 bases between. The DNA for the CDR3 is TGTGCCAGCAGCTTATTACCAACCGGGGAGCTGTTTTTT. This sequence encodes CASSLLPTGELFF.

CDR3 nucleotides: TGTGCCAGCACCCAGGACCGGGACAATGAGCAGTTCTTC. Protein product: CASTQDRDNEQFF. This sequence joins TRBV2 and TRBJ2-1; no clear D gene. This CDR3 is 13 amino acids long. CDR1 is SNHLY and CDR2 is FYNNEI in the germline V gene. Trimming stripped 7 bases from V and 5 bases from J, with 12 bases between.

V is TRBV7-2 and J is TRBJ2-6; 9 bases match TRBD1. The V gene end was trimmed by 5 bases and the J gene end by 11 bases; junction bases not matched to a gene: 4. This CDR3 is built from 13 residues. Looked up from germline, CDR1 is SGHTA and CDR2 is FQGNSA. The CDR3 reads CASSRDRVDVLTF. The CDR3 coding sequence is TGTGCCAGCAGCCGGGACAGGGTAGACGTCCTGACTTTC.

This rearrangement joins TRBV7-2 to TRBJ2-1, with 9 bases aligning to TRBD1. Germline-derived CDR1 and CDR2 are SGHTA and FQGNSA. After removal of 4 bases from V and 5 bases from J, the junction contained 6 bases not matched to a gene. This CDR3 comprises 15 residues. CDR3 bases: TGTGCCAGCAGCTCCGACAGGGGGTACCACAATGAGCAGTTCTTC. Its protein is CASSSDRGYHNEQFF. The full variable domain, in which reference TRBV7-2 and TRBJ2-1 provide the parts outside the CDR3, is GAGVSQSPSNKVTEKGKDVELRCDPISGHTALYWYRQSLGQGLEFLIYFQGNSAPDKSGLPSDRFSAERTGGSVSTLTIQRTQQEDSAVYLCASSSDRGYHNEQFFGPGTRLTVL.

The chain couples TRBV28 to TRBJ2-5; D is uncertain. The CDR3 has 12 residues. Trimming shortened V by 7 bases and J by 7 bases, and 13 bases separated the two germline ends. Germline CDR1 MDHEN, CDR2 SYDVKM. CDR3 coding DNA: TGTGCCAGCACCACACTATCGGGGACCCAGTACTTC. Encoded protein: CASTTLSGTQYF.

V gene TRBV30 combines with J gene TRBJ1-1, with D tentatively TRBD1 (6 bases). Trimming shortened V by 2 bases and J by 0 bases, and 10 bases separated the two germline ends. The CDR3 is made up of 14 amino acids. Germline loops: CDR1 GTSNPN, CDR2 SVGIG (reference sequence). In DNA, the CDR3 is TGTGCCTGGAGTTACAGGGAAATGAACACTGAAGCTTTCTTT. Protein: CAWSYREMNTEAFF.

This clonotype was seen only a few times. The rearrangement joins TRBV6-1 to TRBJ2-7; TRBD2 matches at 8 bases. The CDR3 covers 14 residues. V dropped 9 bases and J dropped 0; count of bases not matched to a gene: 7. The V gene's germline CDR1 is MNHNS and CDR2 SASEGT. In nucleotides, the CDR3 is TGTGCCAGGACCCGGCGGGGGGCCTCCTACGAGCAGTACTTC. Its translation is CARTRRGASYEQYF.

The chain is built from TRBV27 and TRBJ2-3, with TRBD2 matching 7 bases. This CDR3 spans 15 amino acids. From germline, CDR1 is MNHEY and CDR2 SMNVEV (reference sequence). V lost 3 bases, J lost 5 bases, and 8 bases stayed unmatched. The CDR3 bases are TGTGCCAGCAGTTTCTCGGGGGGAGCTATAGATACGCAGTATTTT. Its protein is CASSFSGGAIDTQYF.

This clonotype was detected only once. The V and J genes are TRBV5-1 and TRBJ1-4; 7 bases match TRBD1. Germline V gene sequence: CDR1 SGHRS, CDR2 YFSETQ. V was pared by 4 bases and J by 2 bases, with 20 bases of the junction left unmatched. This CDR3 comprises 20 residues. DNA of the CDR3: TGCGCCAGCAGCCGACTCCAGACAGGGACGCCGTATTCTACTAATGAAAAACTGTTTTTT. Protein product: CASSRLQTGTPYSTNEKLFF.

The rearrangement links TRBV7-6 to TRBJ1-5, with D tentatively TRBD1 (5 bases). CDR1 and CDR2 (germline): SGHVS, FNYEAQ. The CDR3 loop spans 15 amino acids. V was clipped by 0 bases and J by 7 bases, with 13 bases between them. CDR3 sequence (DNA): TGTGCCAGCAGCTTAGCCCCTCAGGGAGAGCAGCCCCAGCATTTT. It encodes CASSLAPQGEQPQHF.

DNA for the CDR3: TGTGCCAGCAGTTTTCAGGGGTATAATTCACCCCTCCACTTT. Translating gives CASSFQGYNSPLHF. The rearrangement links TRBV12-3 or TRBV12-4 to TRBJ1-6; a possible D gene is TRBD1 (6 bases). CDR3 length: 14 residues. Trimming stripped 3 bases from V and 4 bases from J, with 7 bases between.

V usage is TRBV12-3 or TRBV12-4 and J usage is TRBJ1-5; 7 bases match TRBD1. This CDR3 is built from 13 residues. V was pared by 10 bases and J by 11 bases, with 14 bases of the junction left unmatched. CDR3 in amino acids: CAMGQPEERTQHF. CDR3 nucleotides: TGTGCCATGGGACAGCCGGAGGAAAGGACCCAGCATTTT.

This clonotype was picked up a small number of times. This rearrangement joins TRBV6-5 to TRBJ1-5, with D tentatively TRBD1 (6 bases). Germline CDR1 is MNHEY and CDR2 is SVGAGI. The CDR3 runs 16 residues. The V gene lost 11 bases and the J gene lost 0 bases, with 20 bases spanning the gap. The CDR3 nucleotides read TGTGCCGCCGGACGAAGTGGGGGCTATAGCAATCAGCCCCAGCATTTT. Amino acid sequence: CAAGRSGGYSNQPQHF.

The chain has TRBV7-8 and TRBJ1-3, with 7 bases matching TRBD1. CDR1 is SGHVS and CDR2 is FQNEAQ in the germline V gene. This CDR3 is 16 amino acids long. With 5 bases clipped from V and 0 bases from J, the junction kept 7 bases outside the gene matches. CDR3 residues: CASSSDQGDSGNTIYF. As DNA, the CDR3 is TGTGCCAGCAGCAGTGATCAGGGGGACTCTGGAAACACCATATATTTT.

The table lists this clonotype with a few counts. The CDR3 bases are TGTGCCAGCAGTTACTCCAGGGCCCTGGGCGATCAGCCCCAGCATTTT. It is translated as CASSYSRALGDQPQHF. This rearrangement joins TRBV6-2 or TRBV6-3 to TRBJ1-5; TRBD1 is a possible D gene (5 bases). V gave up 0 bases and J gave up 5 bases, with 14 bases separating them. The CDR3 covers 16 residues. Germline V gene sequence: CDR1 MNHEY, CDR2 SVGEGT.

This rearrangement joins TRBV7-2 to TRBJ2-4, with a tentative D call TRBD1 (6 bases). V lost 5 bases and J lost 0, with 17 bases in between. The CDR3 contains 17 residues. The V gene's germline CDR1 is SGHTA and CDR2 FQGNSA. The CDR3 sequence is CASSRTLQGLAKNIQYF. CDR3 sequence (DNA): TGTGCCAGCAGCCGAACGCTACAGGGTCTAGCCAAAAACATTCAGTACTTC.

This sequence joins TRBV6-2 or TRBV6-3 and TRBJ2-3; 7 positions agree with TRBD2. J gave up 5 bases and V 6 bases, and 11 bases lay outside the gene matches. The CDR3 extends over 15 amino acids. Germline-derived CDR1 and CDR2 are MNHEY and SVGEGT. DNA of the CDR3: TGTGCCAGCAGCCCAAGGCGGGAGTATGGAGATACGCAGTATTTT. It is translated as CASSPRREYGDTQYF.

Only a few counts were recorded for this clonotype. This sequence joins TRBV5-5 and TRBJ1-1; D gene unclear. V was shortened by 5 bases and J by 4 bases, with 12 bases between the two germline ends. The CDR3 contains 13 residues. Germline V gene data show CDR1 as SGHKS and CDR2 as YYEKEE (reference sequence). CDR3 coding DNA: TGTGCCAGCAGTCCCGTTGGAGCCACTGAAGCTTTCTTT. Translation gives CASSPVGATEAFF.

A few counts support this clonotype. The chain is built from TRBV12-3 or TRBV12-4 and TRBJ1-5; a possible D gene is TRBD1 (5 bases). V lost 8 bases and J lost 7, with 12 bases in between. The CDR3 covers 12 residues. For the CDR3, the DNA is TGTGCCAGCTGTCAGGGTCTACAGCCCCAGCATTTT. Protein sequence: CASCQGLQPQHF.

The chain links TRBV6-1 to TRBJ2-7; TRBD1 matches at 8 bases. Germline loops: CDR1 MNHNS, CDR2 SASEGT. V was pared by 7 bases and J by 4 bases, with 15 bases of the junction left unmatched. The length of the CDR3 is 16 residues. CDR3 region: CASTHPPPQGAYEQYF. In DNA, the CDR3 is TGTGCCAGCACCCACCCCCCCCCCCAGGGGGCATACGAGCAGTACTTC.

The CDR3 is CSVSGQGREKLFF. CDR3 bases: TGCAGCGTCTCGGGACAGGGGCGGGAAAAACTGTTTTTT. The gene calls are TRBV29-1 and TRBJ1-4; 10 nucleotides agree with TRBD1. Germline V lookup: CDR1 SQVTM, CDR2 ANQGSEA. V lost 6 bases and J lost 8; bases outside the gene matches: 6. The CDR3 loop spans 13 amino acids.

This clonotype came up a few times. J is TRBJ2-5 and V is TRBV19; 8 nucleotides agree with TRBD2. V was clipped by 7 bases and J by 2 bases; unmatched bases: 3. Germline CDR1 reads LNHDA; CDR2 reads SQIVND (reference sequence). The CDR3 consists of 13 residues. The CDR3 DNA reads TGTGCCAGTAATCCTAGCGGGCAAGAGACCCAGTACTTC. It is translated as CASNPSGQETQYF.

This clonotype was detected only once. This CDR3 reads CASSSPSGGPFYNEQFF. In nucleotides, the CDR3 is TGTGCCAGCAGCTCCCCTAGCGGGGGCCCCTTCTACAATGAGCAGTTCTTC. The gene calls are TRBV7-9 and TRBJ2-1; TRBD2 agrees at 10 bases. Germline-derived CDR1 and CDR2 are SEHNR and FQNEAQ (reference sequence). The CDR3 runs to 17 residues. V was clipped by 4 bases and J by 3 bases; unmatched bases: 9.

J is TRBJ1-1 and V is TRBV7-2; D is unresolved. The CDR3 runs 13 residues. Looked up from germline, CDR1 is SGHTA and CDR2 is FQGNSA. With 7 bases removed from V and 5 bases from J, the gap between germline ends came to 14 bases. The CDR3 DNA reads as TGTGCCAGCACCATATTAGGCGGGACTGAAGCTTTCTTT. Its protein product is CASTILGGTEAFF.

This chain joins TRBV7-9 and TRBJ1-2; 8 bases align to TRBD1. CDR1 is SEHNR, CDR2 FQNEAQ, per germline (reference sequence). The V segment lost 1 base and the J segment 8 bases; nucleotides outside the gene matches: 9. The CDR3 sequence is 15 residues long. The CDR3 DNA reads TGTGCCAGCAGCTTAGGGCGCAGGGGGCGGATCGGCTACACCTTC. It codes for CASSLGRRGRIGYTF.

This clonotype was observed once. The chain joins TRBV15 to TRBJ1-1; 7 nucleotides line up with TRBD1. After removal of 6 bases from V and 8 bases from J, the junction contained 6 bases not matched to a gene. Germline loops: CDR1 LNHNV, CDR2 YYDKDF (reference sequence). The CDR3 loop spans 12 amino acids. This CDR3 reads CATRGQATEAFF. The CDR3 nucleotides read TGTGCCACCAGAGGACAGGCGACGGAAGCTTTCTTT.

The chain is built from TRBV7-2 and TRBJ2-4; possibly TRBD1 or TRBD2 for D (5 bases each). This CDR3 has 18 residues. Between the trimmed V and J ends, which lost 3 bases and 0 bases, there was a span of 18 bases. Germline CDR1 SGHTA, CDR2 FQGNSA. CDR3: CASSFNGQGPIAKNIQYF. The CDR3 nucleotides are TGTGCCAGCAGCTTTAATGGGCAGGGACCAATAGCCAAAAACATTCAGTACTTC. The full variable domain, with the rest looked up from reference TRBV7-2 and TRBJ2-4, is GAGVSQSPSNKVTEKGKDVELRCDPISGHTALYWYRQSLGQGLEFLIYFQGNSAPDKSGLPSDRFSAERTGGSVSTLTIQRTQQEDSAVYLCASSFNGQGPIAKNIQYFGAGTRLSVL.

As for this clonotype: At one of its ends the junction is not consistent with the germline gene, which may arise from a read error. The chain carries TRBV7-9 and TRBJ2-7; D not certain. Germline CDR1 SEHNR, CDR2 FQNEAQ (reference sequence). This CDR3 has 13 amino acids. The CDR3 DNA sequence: TGTGCCAGCAAGGACGGAGATAGGTACGAGCGGTACTTC. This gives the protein CASKDGDRYERYF.